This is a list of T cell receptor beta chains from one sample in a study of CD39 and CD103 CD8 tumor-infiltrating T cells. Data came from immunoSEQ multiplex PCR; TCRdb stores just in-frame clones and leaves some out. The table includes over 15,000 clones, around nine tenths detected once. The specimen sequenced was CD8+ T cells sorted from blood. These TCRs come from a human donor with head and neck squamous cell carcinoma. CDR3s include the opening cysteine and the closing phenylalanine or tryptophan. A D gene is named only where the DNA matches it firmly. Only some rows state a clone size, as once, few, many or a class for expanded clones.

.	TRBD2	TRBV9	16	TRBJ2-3	CASSVWERGSTDTQYF	TGTGCCAGCAGCGTATGGGAGCGGGGGAGCACAGATACGCAGTATTTT
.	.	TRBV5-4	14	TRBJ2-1	CASSLSPAYNEQFF	TGTGCCAGCAGCTTGTCTCCAGCTTACAATGAGCAGTTCTTC
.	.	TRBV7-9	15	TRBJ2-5	CASSPLTGGEETQYF	TGTGCCAGCAGCCCTCTCACAGGGGGGGAAGAGACCCAGTACTTC
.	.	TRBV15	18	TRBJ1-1	CATSTTRDFDPRNTEAFF	TGTGCCACCAGCACCACCAGGGATTTTGACCCACGGAACACTGAAGCTTTCTTT
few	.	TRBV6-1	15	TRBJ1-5	CASTDWDKKDQPQHF	TGTGCCAGCACCGACTGGGACAAGAAGGATCAGCCCCAGCATTTT
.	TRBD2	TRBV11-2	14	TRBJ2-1	CASSLGGGRDEQFF	TGTGCCAGCAGCTTGGGCGGGGGACGCGATGAGCAGTTCTTC
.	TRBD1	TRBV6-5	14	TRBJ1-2	CASSFGQGYYGYTF	TGTGCCAGCAGCTTTGGACAGGGCTACTATGGCTACACCTTC
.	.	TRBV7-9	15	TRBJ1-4	CASRYRDDKDEKLFF	TGTGCCAGCAGATACAGGGACGATAAGGATGAAAAACTGTTTTTT
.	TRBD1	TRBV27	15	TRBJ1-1	CASSLSGRGQTEAFF	TGTGCCAGCAGTTTATCAGGCAGGGGGCAAACTGAAGCTTTCTTT
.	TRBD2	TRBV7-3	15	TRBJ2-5	CASSPGGGPQETQYF	TGTGCCAGCAGCCCGGGGGGTGGGCCTCAAGAGACCCAGTACTTC
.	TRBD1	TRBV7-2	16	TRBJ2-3	CASSPPWDSSTDTQYF	TGTGCCAGCAGCCCCCCTTGGGACAGTAGCACAGATACGCAGTATTTT
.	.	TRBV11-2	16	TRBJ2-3	CASSLVDNKASDTQYF	TGTGCCAGCAGCTTAGTAGATAATAAAGCCTCAGATACGCAGTATTTT
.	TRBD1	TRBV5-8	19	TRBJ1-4	CASSPPLGHARGANEKLFF	TGTGCCAGCAGCCCACCGTTAGGTCACGCCAGGGGGGCTAATGAAAAACTGTTTTTT
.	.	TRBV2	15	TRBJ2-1	CASSSDRSPYNEQFF	TGTGCCAGCAGCTCGGACCGGTCCCCCTACAATGAGCAGTTCTTC
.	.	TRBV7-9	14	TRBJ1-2	CASSPTASNYGYTF	TGTGCCAGCAGCCCGACAGCTTCTAACTATGGCTACACCTTC
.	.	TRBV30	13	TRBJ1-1	CAWSLGGKLEAFF	TGTGCCTGGAGTTTGGGCGGGAAACTTGAAGCTTTCTTT
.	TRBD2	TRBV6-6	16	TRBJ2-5	CASSYSAGGVGETQYF	TGTGCCAGCAGTTACTCGGCGGGGGGGGTTGGAGAGACCCAGTACTTC
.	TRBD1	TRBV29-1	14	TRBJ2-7	CSVKGTGVNYEQYF	TGCAGCGTTAAAGGGACAGGGGTCAACTACGAGCAGTACTTC
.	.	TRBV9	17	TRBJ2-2	CASSVDEGRSQTGELFF	TGTGCCAGCAGCGTAGATGAAGGCCGCAGCCAAACCGGGGAGCTGTTTTTT
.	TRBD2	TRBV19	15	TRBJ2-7	CASSPMGLASYEQYF	TGTGCCAGTAGTCCTATGGGACTAGCGTCCTACGAGCAGTACTTC
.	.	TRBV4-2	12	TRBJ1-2	CASSQSPYGYTF	TGTGCCAGCAGCCAATCGCCTTATGGCTACACCTTC
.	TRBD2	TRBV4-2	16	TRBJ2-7	CASSYLAGASSYEQYF	TGTGCCAGCAGCTACCTAGCGGGGGCGAGCTCCTACGAGCAGTACTTC
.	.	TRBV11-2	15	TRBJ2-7	CASSLEGLSPYEQYF	TGTGCCAGCAGCTTAGAAGGCCTCTCCCCCTACGAGCAGTACTTC
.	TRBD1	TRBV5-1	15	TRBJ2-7	CASSLWDRGSGEQYF	TGCGCCAGCAGCCTATGGGACAGGGGGTCGGGCGAGCAGTACTTC
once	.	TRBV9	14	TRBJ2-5	CASSGRTYQETQYF	TGTGCCAGCAGCGGCAGGACTTACCAAGAGACCCAGTACTTC
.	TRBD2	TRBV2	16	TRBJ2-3	CAKRVRTAGGWDTQYF	TGTGCCAAACGAGTGAGGACAGCGGGGGGTTGGGATACGCAGTATTTT
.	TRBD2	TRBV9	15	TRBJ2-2	CASNVRGANTGELFF	TGTGCCAGCAACGTACGGGGGGCGAACACCGGGGAGCTGTTTTTT
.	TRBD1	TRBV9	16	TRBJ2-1	CASSGPGQRNNNEQFF	TGTGCCAGCAGCGGACCGGGACAGAGAAACAACAATGAGCAGTTCTTC
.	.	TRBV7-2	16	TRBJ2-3	CASSEYGWGLTDTQYF	TGTGCCAGCAGCGAGTATGGTTGGGGCCTCACAGATACGCAGTATTTT
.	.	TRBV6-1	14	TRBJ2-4	CASSELGGRGIQYF	TGTGCCAGCAGTGAATTGGGGGGGCGGGGCATTCAGTACTTC
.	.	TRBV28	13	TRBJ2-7	CASSFGRTYEQYF	TGTGCCAGCAGTTTTGGGCGGACCTACGAGCAGTACTTC
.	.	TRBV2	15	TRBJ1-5	CASSEPGLGNQPQHF	TGTGCCAGCAGTGAACCCGGGTTGGGCAATCAGCCCCAGCATTTT
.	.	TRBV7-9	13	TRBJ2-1	CASSLTEADEQFF	TGTGCCAGCAGCCTCACAGAGGCAGATGAGCAGTTCTTC
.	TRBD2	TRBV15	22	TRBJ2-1	CATSREYSSPNLKRGGPNEQFF	TGTGCCACCAGCAGAGAATATAGTTCGCCAAATTTAAAGCGGGGGGGCCCCAATGAGCAGTTCTTC
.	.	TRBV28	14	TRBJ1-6	CASSLTGLTSPLHF	TGTGCCAGCAGTTTGACTGGTCTGACTTCACCCCTCCACTTT
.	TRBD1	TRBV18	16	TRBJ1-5	CASSLGQGYSNQPQHF	TGTGCCAGCTCACTCGGACAGGGGTATAGCAATCAGCCCCAGCATTTT
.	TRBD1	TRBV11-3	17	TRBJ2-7	CASSSLKGDRVPDEQYF	TGTGCCAGCAGCTCGCTTAAGGGGGACAGGGTGCCCGACGAGCAGTACTTC
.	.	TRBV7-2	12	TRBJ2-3	CASRYSTDTQYF	TGTGCCAGCAGGTACTCCACAGATACGCAGTATTTT
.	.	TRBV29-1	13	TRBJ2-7	CSVVDSGSYEQYF	TGCAGCGTTGTGGACAGTGGGTCCTACGAGCAGTACTTC
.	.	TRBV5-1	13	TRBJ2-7	CASSLSGTYEQYF	TGCGCCAGCAGCTTGTCCGGCACCTACGAGCAGTACTTC
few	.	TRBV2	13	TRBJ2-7	CASTVPDSYEQYF	TGTGCCAGCACCGTGCCCGACTCCTACGAGCAGTACTTC
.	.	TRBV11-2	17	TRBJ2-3	CASSLELDSPSTDTQYF	TGTGCCAGCAGCTTGGAACTGGACAGTCCCAGCACAGATACGCAGTATTTT